Listed here are 4 T cell receptor beta chains from one sample, sequenced in a study of cytomegalovirus exposure and HLA in healthy donors. PCR was performed using 60 Vbeta and 13 Jbeta primers. TCRdb's copy holds only in-frame clones and misses some; the assay was immunoSEQ multiplex PCR. The table has about 120,000 clones, around 77% seen once. Sequencing used PBMCs. Receptors were obtained from a man between 18 and 35 years old in good health and CMV-seropositive.

CDR3 region: CSTRTGLDEQYF. The CDR3 coding sequence is TGCAGCACTAGGACAGGGCTCGACGAGCAGTACTTC. The chain uses TRBV29-1 and TRBJ2-7; 8 positions agree with TRBD1. This CDR3 has 12 residues. V lost 8 bases and J lost 5; bases outside the gene matches: 8. Germline CDR1 and CDR2: SQVTM and ANQGSEA.

The chain employs TRBV27 and TRBJ2-7, with D maybe TRBD1 (5 bases). This CDR3 has 13 residues. Trimming left V 4 bases short and J 4 bases short, with 11 bases between. From germline, CDR1 is MNHEY and CDR2 SMNVEV (reference sequence). CDR3 protein: CASSYGQAYEQYF. The CDR3 nucleotides are TGTGCCAGCAGTTATGGACAAGCATACGAGCAGTACTTC.

This chain links TRBV10-3 with TRBJ2-2; 7 bases align to TRBD2. In germline, CDR1 is ENHRY, CDR2 SYGVKD. The CDR3 totals 15 residues. Trimming cost V 3 bases and J 1 base; bases outside gene matches: 2. The CDR3 sequence is CAISDSGENTGELFF. The DNA for the CDR3 is TGTGCCATCAGTGACAGCGGGGAGAACACCGGGGAGCTGTTTTTT.

CDR3 nucleotides: TGTGCCTGGAGTGTCTTTAATAATTCACCCCTCCACTTT. Translated, it gives CAWSVFNNSPLHF. The genes are TRBV30 and TRBJ1-6; D is uncertain. With 0 bases removed from V and 5 bases from J, the gap between germline ends came to 5 bases. Germline lookup yields CDR1 GTSNPN and CDR2 SVGIG (reference sequence). This CDR3 has 13 residues.